This T cell receptor beta chain was identified in a study of cytomegalovirus exposure and HLA in healthy donors. Broader study findings: Reported results showed that the classifier diagnosed cytomegalovirus status with high specificity and sensitivity. That first-cohort TCR clusters tended to co-occur in the approximately 120 validation repertoires was found in a later analysis. The authors enumerated 150 to 200 TCR beta chains as linked to cytomegalovirus.

On this clone: Antigen unknown.

Some clones are missing from TCRdb's copy, which holds only in-frame ones; the method was immunoSEQ multiplex PCR. The sample includes roughly 100,000 clones, about 88% seen only once; the top ten take 3% to 4%. The CDR3 has 14 residues. The trim removed 4 bases at V and 1 base at J, leaving 2 bases unmatched. Per the germline V gene, CDR1 is SGHRS and CDR2 is YFSETQ. Sequences were obtained from PBMCs. The receptor's source is a woman between 18 and 29 years old in good health and CMV-seropositive. The chain links TRBV5-1 to TRBJ2-5, with 9 bases lining up with TRBD2. The CDR3 spells CASSRLAVQETQYF. CDR3 sequence (DNA): TGCGCCAGCAGCCGACTAGCGGTCCAAGAGACCCAGTACTTC.